One and the same sample provided the 29 T cell receptor beta chains below, sequenced in a study of cytomegalovirus exposure and HLA in healthy donors. Both 60 Vbeta primers and 13 Jbeta primers went into the PCR. Using immunoSEQ multiplex PCR, the repertoire was profiled, and TCRdb retains in-frame clones only, with some absent. This sample has about 100,000 clones, with around 74% found just once. The source material was PBMCs. These receptors came from a man aged 40-49 years in good health and CMV-seropositive.

CDR3 in DNA: TGCGCCAGCAGCTTGGTAGGGACACCTACCTACGAGCAGTACTTC. Translated, it gives CASSLVGTPTYEQYF. J is TRBJ2-7 and V is TRBV5-1, with D possibly being TRBD1 (6 bases). V lost 0 bases and J 2 bases, leaving 12 bases between the germline ends. The CDR3 runs to 15 residues. In germline, CDR1 is SGHRS, CDR2 YFSETQ.

The chain carries TRBV6-6 and TRBJ2-4; D is unclear. Per germline, CDR1 MNHNY and CDR2 SVGAGI (reference sequence). This CDR3 has 14 amino acids. V gave up 4 bases and J gave up 10 bases, with 17 bases separating them. The CDR3, as DNA: TGTGCCAGCAGTTCCAGCCGGGTTAAGGAGATTCAGTACTTC. Residues: CASSSSRVKEIQYF.

The V call is TRBV27, the J call TRBJ2-5; possible D gene TRBD1, 5 bases. The closer fit of TRBJ2-7 to the DNA end suggests the J call may be wrong. The CDR3 is 13 residues long. Germline V CDR1 and CDR2: MNHEY, SMNVEV (reference sequence). CDR3 nucleotides: TGTGCCAGCAGTCCCCCTGGGGCCCACGAGCAGTACTTC. This encodes CASSPPGAHEQYF.

The chain employs TRBV5-5 and TRBJ1-5, with a tentative D call TRBD1 (5 bases). The CDR3 sequence is 15 residues long. Deletions cut 0 bases from V and 1 base from J, with 8 bases between. The germline gives CDR1 SGHKS, CDR2 YYEKEE (reference sequence). CDR3 loop: CASSLEGVSNQPQHF. CDR3 coding DNA: TGTGCCAGCAGCTTGGAAGGGGTGAGCAATCAGCCCCAGCATTTT. Looking up the rest from reference TRBV5-5 and TRBJ1-5 gives the full variable domain: DAGVTQSPTHLIKTRGQQVTLRCSPISGHKSVSWYQQVLGQGPQFIFQYYEKEERGRGNFPDRFSARQFPNYSSELNVNALLLGDSALYLCASSLEGVSNQPQHFGDGTRLSIL.

This chain connects TRBV5-4 to TRBJ2-3; D possibly corresponds to TRBD2 (6 bases). Trimming took 1 base from V and 2 from J, leaving 11 bases between them. The germline V gene has CDR1 SGHNT and CDR2 YYREEE (reference sequence). The CDR3 length is 15 residues. CDR3 DNA sequence: TGTGCCAGCAGCTTGAGGACTACGGTCACAGATACGCAGTATTTT. Translation gives CASSLRTTVTDTQYF.

V usage is TRBV6-1 and J usage is TRBJ2-3; the match to TRBD1 covers 7 bases. The CDR3 is made up of 15 amino acids. Germline V CDR1 and CDR2: MNHNS, SASEGT. The J segment lost 4 bases and the V segment lost 7 bases, leaving 11 bases of the junction unmatched. This chain's CDR3 is CASTQGQRAADTQYF. CDR3 nucleotides: TGTGCCAGCACCCAGGGACAGAGGGCTGCAGATACGCAGTATTTT.

This clone was counted a few times. The chain uses TRBV19 and TRBJ2-7, with 8 bases lining up with TRBD2. Germline loops: CDR1 LNHDA, CDR2 SQIVND (reference sequence). The CDR3 is made up of 16 amino acids. V lost 2 bases to trimming and J lost 3 bases; unmatched junction nucleotides: 9. CDR3: CASSISPSGSYYEQYF. The CDR3 DNA follows: TGTGCCAGTAGTATATCGCCGAGCGGGAGTTACTACGAGCAGTACTTC.

The chain uses TRBV4-2 and TRBJ1-2; tentative D call: TRBD1 (5 bases). Trimming removed 0 bases from V and 2 bases from J, with 16 bases in between. Germline V gene lookup returns CDR1 LGHNA and CDR2 YNFKEQ. This CDR3 has 17 amino acids. The CDR3 coding sequence is TGTGCCAGCAGCCAAGATGTCGATTCGGCAGGGAACTATGGCTACACCTTC. It yields the protein CASSQDVDSAGNYGYTF.

The chain links TRBV5-1 to TRBJ2-5; TRBD1 aligns across 10 bases. V trimming: 4 bases; J trimming: 5 bases; junction bases outside the gene matches: 11. This CDR3 is built from 16 residues. Germline CDR1 is SGHRS and CDR2 is YFSETQ. The CDR3 is CASSAGTGVVGETQYF. In DNA, the CDR3 is TGCGCCAGCAGCGCGGGGACAGGGGTTGTAGGGGAGACCCAGTACTTC.

The chain recombines TRBV6-5 with TRBJ1-4; 9 nucleotides align to TRBD1. The CDR3 covers 16 residues. The ends lost 4 bases at V and 6 bases at J; junction bases unmatched: 9. The germline V gene has CDR1 MNHEY and CDR2 SVGAGI. CDR3 coding DNA: TGTGCCAGCAGTTGGGGACAGGGAGGCTATGATGAAAAACTGTTTTTT. Amino acid sequence: CASSWGQGGYDEKLFF.

J is TRBJ2-5 and V is TRBV5-1, with TRBD2 matching 14 bases. Germline-derived CDR1 and CDR2 are SGHRS and YFSETQ. The CDR3 consists of 17 residues. The J segment lost 5 bases and the V segment lost 0 bases, leaving 6 bases of the junction unmatched. The CDR3 reads CASSLVGTSGSGETQYF. CDR3 sequence (DNA): TGCGCCAGCAGCTTGGTGGGGACTAGCGGGAGTGGGGAGACCCAGTACTTC.

The chain carries TRBV27 and TRBJ1-1; D is perhaps TRBD1 (5 bases). This CDR3 region has 15 residues. CDR1 MNHEY and CDR2 SMNVEV come from the germline V gene (reference sequence). Trimming removed 7 bases at V and 5 bases at J, with 20 bases between. In nucleotides, the CDR3 is TGTGCCAGCACTCTAAGGGGCTCCTTAGGTACTGAAGCTTTCTTT. Translated: CASTLRGSLGTEAFF.

V usage is TRBV10-2 and J usage is TRBJ2-3; the D is unclear. Germline assignment: CDR1 WSHSY and CDR2 SAAADI. The V end was cut by 3 bases, the J end by 9 bases, with 19 bases between. This CDR3 is built from 15 residues. CDR3 sequence reads: CASSEGRLSQLTQYF. The CDR3 DNA is TGCGCCAGCAGTGAAGGTCGACTGTCGCAGTTGACGCAGTATTTT.

V gene TRBV5-1 combines with J gene TRBJ2-5; 7 bases fit TRBD2. CDR1 SGHRS and CDR2 YFSETQ come from the germline V gene. After removal of 5 bases from V and 4 bases from J, the junction contained 8 bases not matched to a gene. This CDR3 is built from 14 residues. In DNA, the CDR3 is TGCGCCAGCAGGGGGGGGTCCCAATCAGAGACCCAGTACTTC. Amino acid sequence: CASRGGSQSETQYF.

This clone has a handful of counts. The chain couples TRBV7-2 to TRBJ2-7; TRBD1 matches at 10 bases. This CDR3 comprises 15 residues. Germline lookup yields CDR1 SGHTA and CDR2 FQGNSA. V lost 4 bases to trimming and J lost 3 bases; unmatched junction nucleotides: 6. CDR3 nucleotides: TGTGCCAGCAGCTCCGACAGGGGGCAAAACTACGAGCAGTACTTC. Protein: CASSSDRGQNYEQYF.

The sample holds a few counts of this clone. The rearrangement uses TRBV19 and TRBJ1-4, with D uncertain. V was trimmed by 5 bases and J by 2 bases, leaving 12 bases between them. CDR3 length: 15 residues. Germline CDR1 reads LNHDA; CDR2 reads SQIVND (reference sequence). CDR3 DNA sequence: TGTGCCAGTAGTTTCCGGGTGAGGACTAATGAAAAACTGTTTTTT. Protein product: CASSFRVRTNEKLFF.

V gene TRBV29-1 combines with J gene TRBJ2-3, with D possibly being TRBD1 (5 bases). From germline, CDR1 is SQVTM and CDR2 ANQGSEA. The CDR3 covers 14 residues. The germline V and J ends were trimmed by 6 bases and 0 bases, with 13 bases remaining between them. CDR3 bases: TGCAGCGTGGGGCCTAGTTCTAGCACAGATACGCAGTATTTT. Translated: CSVGPSSSTDTQYF.

This chain connects TRBV28 to TRBJ1-1; D possibly corresponds to TRBD1 (6 bases). Per the germline V gene, CDR1 is MDHEN and CDR2 is SYDVKM. The ends were cut back, 7 bases at V and 2 bases at J, with 14 bases in the middle. The CDR3 is 14 residues long. This chain's CDR3 is CASTEGTLNTEAFF. CDR3 coding DNA: TGTGCCAGCACCGAGGGGACACTAAACACTGAAGCTTTCTTT.

The genes are TRBV5-1 and TRBJ1-4, with 8 bases that match TRBD1. This CDR3 contains 16 residues. Germline CDR1 SGHRS, CDR2 YFSETQ. V gave up 0 bases and J gave up 7 bases; unmatched junction bases: 8. CDR3: CASSLGGQVRSEKLFF. The CDR3 DNA is TGCGCCAGCAGCTTGGGGGGACAGGTCCGGAGTGAAAAACTGTTTTTT.

V is TRBV6-6 and J is TRBJ1-2; D possibly corresponds to TRBD1 (6 bases). Germline V gives CDR1 MNHNY, CDR2 SVGAGI (reference sequence). The CDR3 covers 14 residues. The ends were cut back, 7 bases at V and 4 bases at J, with 16 bases in the middle. The CDR3 here is CASNLNAGAYGYTF. The CDR3 coding sequence is TGTGCCAGCAATCTTAACGCAGGGGCCTATGGCTACACCTTC.

CDR3 in amino acids: CASSSLKNTEAFF. Here the CDR3 DNA reads TGTGCCAGCAGTTCCCTTAAAAACACTGAAGCTTTCTTT. This chain uses TRBV27 with TRBJ1-1; D is unresolved. From germline, CDR1 is MNHEY and CDR2 SMNVEV (reference sequence). Trimming cost V 4 bases and J 2 bases, with 8 bases left between them. This CDR3 has 13 residues.

The chain joins TRBV29-1 to TRBJ2-7, with TRBD1 matching 8 bases. This CDR3 is built from 13 residues. Looked up from germline, CDR1 is SQVTM and CDR2 is ANQGSEA. Trimming at V came to 7 bases and at J to 6 bases, leaving 11 bases not matched to a gene. This CDR3 is CSGDRGLVGEQYF. The CDR3 DNA follows: TGCAGCGGCGACAGGGGTTTGGTCGGCGAGCAGTACTTC.

The CDR3 is CASSGPGTSRTQYF. CDR3 DNA sequence: TGTGCCAGCAGCGGACCCGGGACTAGCAGGACCCAGTACTTC. V gene TRBV9 combines with J gene TRBJ2-5; 9 bases are shared with TRBD2. The V gene end was trimmed by 3 bases and the J gene end by 7 bases; junction bases not matched to a gene: 7. From germline, CDR1 is SGDLS and CDR2 YYNGEE. The CDR3 has 14 amino acids.

The CDR3 sequence: CASSSLAGASYNEQFF. In DNA, the CDR3 is TGTGCCAGCAGCTCTCTAGCGGGTGCTTCCTACAATGAGCAGTTCTTC. This chain uses TRBV11-3 with TRBJ2-1; 8 bases align to TRBD2. There are 16 residues in the CDR3. In germline, CDR1 is SGHNT, CDR2 YENEEA. After removal of 4 bases from V and 1 base from J, the junction contained 6 bases not matched to a gene.

This clone was picked up a small number of times. J is TRBJ2-5 and V is TRBV11-2; tentative D call: TRBD2 (6 bases). Trimming stripped 1 base from V and 5 bases from J, with 14 bases between. The V gene's germline CDR1 is SGHAT and CDR2 FQNNGV. The CDR3 is 15 amino acids. CDR3: CASSLGPGEGETQYF. CDR3 bases: TGTGCCAGCAGCTTAGGGCCGGGAGAGGGGGAGACCCAGTACTTC.

The V and J genes are TRBV9 and TRBJ2-1, with D perhaps TRBD2 (5 bases). Germline V CDR1 and CDR2: SGDLS, YYNGEE. V was trimmed by 4 bases and J by 5 bases, leaving 16 bases between them. The CDR3 length is 15 residues. The CDR3 bases are TGTGCCAGCAGCATCTCGGGGAGTAGCCACAATGAGCAGTTCTTC. Translated, it gives CASSISGSSHNEQFF. Supplemented by reference TRBV9 and TRBJ2-1, the full variable domain reads DSGVTQTPKHLITATGQRVTLRCSPRSGDLSVYWYQQSLDQGLQFLIQYYNGEERAKGNILERFSAQQFPDLHSELNLSSLELGDSALYFCASSISGSSHNEQFFGPGTRLTVL.

This chain links TRBV10-1 with TRBJ2-7; TRBD1 aligns across 7 bases. This CDR3 has 12 residues. Trimming at V came to 4 bases and at J to 6 bases, leaving 3 bases not matched to a gene. Germline CDR1 is WNHNN and CDR2 is SYGVQD (reference sequence). The CDR3 protein is CASSGGGGEQYF. The CDR3 DNA is TGCGCCAGCAGTGGAGGGGGCGGCGAGCAGTACTTC.

This clone was counted between two and nine times. V usage is TRBV6-1 and J usage is TRBJ2-1; 9 bases are a match to TRBD2. CDR3 length: 15 amino acids. The V gene end was trimmed by 1 base and the J gene end by 9 bases; junction bases not matched to a gene: 7. The germline V gene encodes CDR1 MNHNS and CDR2 SASEGT. CDR3 in amino acids: CASSEVGGGASEQFF. The CDR3 coding sequence is TGTGCCAGCAGTGAAGTTGGCGGGGGGGCCTCTGAGCAGTTCTTC.

The V and J genes are TRBV4-3 and TRBJ1-2, with D unclear. Trimming shortened V by 0 bases and J by 4 bases, and 9 bases separated the two germline ends. The length of the CDR3 is 14 residues. Per the germline V gene, CDR1 is LGHNA and CDR2 is YSLEER. The chain's CDR3 is CASSQEGQTYGYTF. CDR3 DNA: TGCGCCAGCAGCCAAGAGGGCCAGACCTATGGCTACACCTTC.